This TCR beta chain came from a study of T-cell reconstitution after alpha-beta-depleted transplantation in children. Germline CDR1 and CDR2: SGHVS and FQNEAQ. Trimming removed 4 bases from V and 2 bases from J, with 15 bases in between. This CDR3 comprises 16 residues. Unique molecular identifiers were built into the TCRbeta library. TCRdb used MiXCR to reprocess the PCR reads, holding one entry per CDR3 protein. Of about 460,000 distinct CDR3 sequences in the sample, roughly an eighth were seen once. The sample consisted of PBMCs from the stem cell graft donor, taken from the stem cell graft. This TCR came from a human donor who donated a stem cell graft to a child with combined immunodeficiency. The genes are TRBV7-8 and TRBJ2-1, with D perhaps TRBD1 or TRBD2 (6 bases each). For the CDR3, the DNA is TGTGCCAGCAGCTCTCCTAAGGGGGGCGCCTACAATGAGCAGTTCTTC. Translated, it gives CASSSPKGGAYNEQFF.